A single sample gave rise to the 22 T cell receptor beta chains below, sequenced in a study of T cell responses to AZD1222 COVID-19 vaccine. Profiling relied on immunoSEQ multiplex PCR, and the TCRdb table lists in-frame clones only, not all of them. The sample shows about 120,000 clones, roughly 87% of them seen only once. The input for sequencing was peripheral blood, taken on day 0 of AZD1222 vaccination. The receptors originated from an adult in good health.

The genes are TRBV14 and TRBJ1-5; D gene ambiguous. The CDR3 length is 14 residues. V dropped 2 bases and J dropped 4 bases, with 9 bases sitting between them. Looked up from germline, CDR1 is SGHDN and CDR2 is FVKESK. The CDR3 is CASSQSSENQPQHF. The CDR3 DNA sequence: TGTGCCAGCAGCCAATCTTCAGAAAATCAGCCCCAGCATTTT.

The chain is built from TRBV5-1 and TRBJ1-2; D gene ambiguous. V lost 0 bases and J 1 base, leaving 7 bases between the germline ends. The germline V gene has CDR1 SGHRS and CDR2 YFSETQ. CDR3 size: 14 residues. This CDR3 is CASSLEALNYGYTF. CDR3 coding DNA: TGCGCCAGCAGCTTGGAGGCCCTTAACTATGGCTACACCTTC.

The V gene is TRBV6-5, the J gene TRBJ1-6, with D unresolved. Trimming cost V 3 bases and J 8 bases, with 11 bases left between them. The CDR3 is made up of 14 amino acids. Germline CDR1 MNHEY, CDR2 SVGAGI. CDR3 sequence (DNA): TGTGCCAGCAGTTATCGTCGGGGTGATTCACCCCTCCACTTT. Translated: CASSYRRGDSPLHF.

The chain carries TRBV2 and TRBJ1-1, with 7 nucleotides matching TRBD1. CDR1 and CDR2 (germline): SNHLY, FYNNEI. With 6 bases clipped from V and 4 bases from J, the junction kept 5 bases outside the gene matches. The CDR3 totals 13 residues. The CDR3 region is CASSRGAVTEAFF. DNA of the CDR3: TGTGCCAGCAGCAGGGGGGCTGTCACTGAAGCTTTCTTT.

The chain links TRBV20-1 to TRBJ1-1, with D tentatively TRBD1 (6 bases). This CDR3 has 15 residues. Trimming removed 3 bases from V and 0 bases from J, with 14 bases in between. Germline CDR1 reads DFQATT; CDR2 reads SNEGSKA (reference sequence). CDR3 sequence: CSASQGNLLNTEAFF. CDR3 in DNA: TGCAGTGCTAGTCAGGGGAACCTGTTGAACACTGAAGCTTTCTTT.

The chain employs TRBV5-1 and TRBJ2-2; a possible D gene is TRBD1 (6 bases). Per the germline V gene, CDR1 is SGHRS and CDR2 is YFSETQ. This CDR3 is 14 amino acids long. Trimming removed 9 bases at V and 6 bases at J, with 18 bases between. The CDR3 loop is CANLQGRGSGELFF. The CDR3 DNA reads TGCGCCAACTTGCAGGGGCGCGGATCCGGGGAGCTGTTTTTT. The whole variable domain, remainder taken from reference TRBV5-1 and TRBJ2-2, is KAGVTQTPRYLIKTRGQQVTLSCSPISGHRSVSWYQQTPGQGLQFLFEYFSETQRNKGNFPGRFSGRQFSNSRSEMNVSTLELGDSALYLCANLQGRGSGELFFGEGSRLTVL.

This chain uses TRBV2 with TRBJ1-5; a weak D match, TRBD1 (6 bases). CDR1 is SNHLY and CDR2 is FYNNEI in the germline V gene. V lost 4 bases to trimming and J lost 1 base, with 14 bases between them. This CDR3 is built from 16 residues. In DNA, the CDR3 is TGTGCCAGCAGTGGGGTAGGGGGGCAGAGCAATCAGCCCCAGCATTTT. This gives the protein CASSGVGGQSNQPQHF.

This clone has only one observation. The chain employs TRBV5-6 and TRBJ1-5, with D possibly being TRBD1 (6 bases). Germline CDR1 SGHDT, CDR2 YYEEEE. V shed 0 bases and J shed 6 bases, with 10 bases lying between them. The CDR3 is made up of 14 amino acids. In DNA, the CDR3 is TGTGCCAGCAGCTTGGGACAGGCAAGTCAGCCCCAGCATTTT. It yields the protein CASSLGQASQPQHF.

V gene TRBV28 combines with J gene TRBJ1-6, with TRBD1 identical over 8 bases. Germline CDR1 is MDHEN and CDR2 is SYDVKM. The trim removed 3 bases at V and 9 bases at J, leaving 4 bases unmatched. The CDR3 covers 14 residues. In DNA form, the CDR3 reads TGTGCCAGCAGTTTCTTACAGGGGGGTTCACCCCTCCACTTT. Its protein product is CASSFLQGGSPLHF.

The genes are TRBV20-1 and TRBJ1-5, with 7 bases lining up with TRBD1. The junction had 9 bases not matched to a gene; V was cut back by 3 bases and J by 4 bases. This CDR3 is 15 amino acids long. In germline, CDR1 is DFQATT, CDR2 SNEGSKA (reference sequence). CDR3 in DNA: TGCAGTGCTAGTCTGTCAGGGGGTGGGAATCAGCCCCAGCATTTT. Protein product: CSASLSGGGNQPQHF.

The genes are TRBV9 and TRBJ1-4, with D maybe TRBD1 (5 bases). Germline V gene sequence: CDR1 SGDLS, CDR2 YYNGEE. V lost 3 bases to trimming and J lost 8 bases, with 14 bases between them. This CDR3 is built from 14 residues. This CDR3 reads CASSGGLRGEKLFF. CDR3 DNA: TGTGCCAGCAGCGGAGGGCTAAGGGGCGAAAAACTGTTTTTT.

The V gene is TRBV28, the J gene TRBJ2-7; 8 nucleotides match TRBD2. After removal of 3 bases from V and 5 bases from J, the junction contained 6 bases not matched to a gene. Germline-derived CDR1 and CDR2 are MDHEN and SYDVKM. The CDR3 is 14 residues long. CDR3: CASSFSSGVDEQYF. CDR3 bases: TGTGCCAGCAGTTTTAGTAGCGGGGTCGACGAGCAGTACTTC.

V and J are TRBV7-2 and TRBJ1-2; a possible D gene is TRBD1 (5 bases). The CDR3 loop spans 14 amino acids. Germline V gene data show CDR1 as SGHTA and CDR2 as FQGNSA. V was pared by 4 bases and J by 7 bases, with 16 bases between. The DNA of the CDR3 is TGTGCCAGCAGCTCACCTCGGGACCCTACTGGCTACACCTTC. Its translation is CASSSPRDPTGYTF.

This clone appeared once. The chain has TRBV30 and TRBJ2-3; no definite D call. The germline gives CDR1 GTSNPN, CDR2 SVGIG (reference sequence). V was trimmed by 5 bases and J by 0 bases, leaving 6 bases between them. This CDR3 has 12 amino acids. CDR3 coding DNA: TGTGCCTGGGAATCTAGCACAGATACGCAGTATTTT. Its translation: CAWESSTDTQYF.

This chain uses TRBV2 with TRBJ2-2; tentatively, D is TRBD1 (6 bases). The germline V gene encodes CDR1 SNHLY and CDR2 FYNNEI. CDR3 length: 14 residues. V was cut by 7 bases and J by 6 bases, with 15 bases left in between. CDR3 residues: CASNTGRSSGELFF. The CDR3 DNA is TGTGCCAGCAACACAGGGAGATCGTCCGGGGAGCTGTTTTTT.

This chain uses TRBV4-1 with TRBJ1-3; D not certain. This CDR3 is 15 amino acids long. Germline assignment: CDR1 MGHRA and CDR2 YSYEKL. V gave up 4 bases and J gave up 0 bases, with 10 bases separating them. DNA for the CDR3: TGCGCCAGCAGCCCCGGACCGCGCTCTGGAAACACCATATATTTT. Residues: CASSPGPRSGNTIYF.

The chain uses TRBV30 and TRBJ1-6, with TRBD1 matching 9 bases. Germline V gene sequence: CDR1 GTSNPN, CDR2 SVGIG (reference sequence). The trim removed 1 base at V and 7 bases at J, leaving 5 bases unmatched. There are 15 residues in the CDR3. The CDR3 region is CAWSGSTGGNSPLHF. CDR3 nucleotides: TGTGCCTGGAGTGGCTCGACAGGGGGGAATTCACCCCTCCACTTT.

This chain connects TRBV3-1 (or the pseudogene TRBV3-2) to TRBJ2-7, with 7 positions matching TRBD1. J gave up 0 bases and V 0 bases, and 5 bases lay outside the gene matches. The CDR3 contains 16 residues. The germline CDR1 and CDR2 sequences are LGHDT and YNNKEL (reference sequence). Here the CDR3 DNA reads TGTGCCAGCAGCCAAGATGTACAGGGGAGCTCCTACGAGCAGTACTTC. Residues: CASSQDVQGSSYEQYF.

The CDR3 sequence: CASSPSKGQGGIANEKLFF. As DNA, the CDR3 is TGCGCCAGCAGCCCTAGCAAGGGACAGGGGGGGATAGCTAATGAAAAACTGTTTTTT. This chain connects TRBV4-1 to TRBJ1-4, with 11 bases that match TRBD1. CDR1 is MGHRA, CDR2 YSYEKL, per germline. This CDR3 has 19 residues. V shed 4 bases, J shed 3 bases, and the junction held 13 bases outside the gene matches.

The gene calls are TRBV11-1 and TRBJ2-7; D uncertain. The germline V gene encodes CDR1 SGHAT and CDR2 FQDESV (reference sequence). The CDR3 is made up of 14 amino acids. The germline V and J ends were trimmed by 3 bases and 3 bases, with 12 bases remaining between them. DNA for the CDR3: TGTGCCAGCAGCTTCCTTTCTGACGGCTACGAGCAGTACTTC. Protein: CASSFLSDGYEQYF.

CDR3 coding DNA: TGTGCCAGCAGTACGGACAGGAACGGCAATCAGCCCCAGCATTTT. Translated, it gives CASSTDRNGNQPQHF. The chain combines TRBV28 with TRBJ1-5, with 7 nucleotides matching TRBD1. V was pared by 5 bases and J by 2 bases, with 6 bases of the junction left unmatched. CDR3 length equals 15 residues. Germline-derived CDR1 and CDR2 are MDHEN and SYDVKM.

The rearrangement uses TRBV6-5 and TRBJ1-1, with 10 bases that match TRBD1. Germline CDR1 reads MNHEY; CDR2 reads SVGAGI. With V trimmed by 4 bases and J by 5 bases, 4 bases remained unmatched. The CDR3 contains 14 residues. The CDR3 DNA is TGTGCCAGCAGTTTCGACAGGGGGCGGACTGAAGCTTTCTTT. Amino acids: CASSFDRGRTEAFF.